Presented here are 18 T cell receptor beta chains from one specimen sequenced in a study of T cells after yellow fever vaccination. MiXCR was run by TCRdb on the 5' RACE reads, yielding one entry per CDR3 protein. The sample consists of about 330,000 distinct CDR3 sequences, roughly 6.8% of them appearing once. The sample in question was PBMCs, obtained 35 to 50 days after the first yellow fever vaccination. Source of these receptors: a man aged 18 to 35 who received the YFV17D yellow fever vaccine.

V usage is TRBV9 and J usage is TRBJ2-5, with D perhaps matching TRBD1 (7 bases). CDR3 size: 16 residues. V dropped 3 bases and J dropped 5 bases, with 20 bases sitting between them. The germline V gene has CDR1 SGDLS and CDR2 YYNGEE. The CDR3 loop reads CASSDPTGVREETQYF. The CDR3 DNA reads TGTGCCAGCAGCGACCCAACAGGGGTCCGGGAGGAGACCCAGTACTTC.

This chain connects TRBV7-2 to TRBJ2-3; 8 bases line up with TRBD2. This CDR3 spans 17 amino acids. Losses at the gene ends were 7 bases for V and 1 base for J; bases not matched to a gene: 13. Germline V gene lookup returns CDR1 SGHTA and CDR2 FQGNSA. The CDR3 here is CASKMATSGYGTDTQYF. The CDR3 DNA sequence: TGTGCCAGCAAAATGGCAACTAGCGGATATGGCACAGATACGCAGTATTTT.

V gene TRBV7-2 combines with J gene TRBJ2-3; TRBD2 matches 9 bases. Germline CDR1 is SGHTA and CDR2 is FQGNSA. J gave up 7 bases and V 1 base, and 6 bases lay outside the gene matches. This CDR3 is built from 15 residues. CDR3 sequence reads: CASSLVAGAGYTQYF. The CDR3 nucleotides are TGTGCCAGCAGCTTAGTAGCGGGGGCGGGATATACGCAGTATTTT.

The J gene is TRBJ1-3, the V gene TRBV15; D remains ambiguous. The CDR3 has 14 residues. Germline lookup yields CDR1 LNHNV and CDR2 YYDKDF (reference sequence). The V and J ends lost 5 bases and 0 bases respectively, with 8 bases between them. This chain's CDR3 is CATSRARSGNTIYF. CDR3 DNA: TGTGCCACCAGCCGGGCCCGCTCTGGAAACACCATATATTTT.

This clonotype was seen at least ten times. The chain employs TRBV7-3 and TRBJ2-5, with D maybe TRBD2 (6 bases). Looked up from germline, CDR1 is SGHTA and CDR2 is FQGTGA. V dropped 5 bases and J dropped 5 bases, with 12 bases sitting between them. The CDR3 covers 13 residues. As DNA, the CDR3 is TGTGCCAGCAGCCGACTAGTTGAGGAGACCCAGTACTTC. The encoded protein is CASSRLVEETQYF.

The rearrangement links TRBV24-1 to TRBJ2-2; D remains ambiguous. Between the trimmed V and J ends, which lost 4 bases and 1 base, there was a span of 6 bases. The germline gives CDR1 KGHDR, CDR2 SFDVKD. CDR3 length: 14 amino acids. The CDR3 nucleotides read TGTGCCACCAGTGACTACAGGAACACCGGGGAGCTGTTTTTT. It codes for CATSDYRNTGELFF.

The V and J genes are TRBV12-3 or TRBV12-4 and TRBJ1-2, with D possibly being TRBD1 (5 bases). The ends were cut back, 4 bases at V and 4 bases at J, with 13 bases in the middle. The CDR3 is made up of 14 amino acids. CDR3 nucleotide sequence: TGTGCCAGCAGTTCTGGGTCTGGGGGCTATGGCTACACCTTC. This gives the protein CASSSGSGGYGYTF.

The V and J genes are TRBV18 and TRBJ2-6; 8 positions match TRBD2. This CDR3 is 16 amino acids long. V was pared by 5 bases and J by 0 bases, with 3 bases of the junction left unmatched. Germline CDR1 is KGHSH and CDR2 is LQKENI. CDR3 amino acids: CASSSGGHSGANVLTF. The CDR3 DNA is TGTGCCAGCTCATCGGGAGGGCACTCTGGGGCCAACGTCCTGACTTTC.

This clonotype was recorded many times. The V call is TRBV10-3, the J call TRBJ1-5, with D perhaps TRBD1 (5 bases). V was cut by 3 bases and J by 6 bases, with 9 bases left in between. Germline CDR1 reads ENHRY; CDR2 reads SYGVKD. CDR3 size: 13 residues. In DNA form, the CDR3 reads TGTGCCATCAGTGATGGCGGGGGTCAGCCCCAGCATTTT. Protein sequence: CAISDGGGQPQHF.

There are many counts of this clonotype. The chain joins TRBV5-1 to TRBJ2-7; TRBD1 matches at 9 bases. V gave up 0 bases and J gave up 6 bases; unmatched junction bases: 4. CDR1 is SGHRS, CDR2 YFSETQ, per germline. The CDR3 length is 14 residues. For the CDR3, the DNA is TGCGCCAGCAGCTTGGGACAGGGGGGGGGCGAGCAGTACTTC. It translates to CASSLGQGGGEQYF.

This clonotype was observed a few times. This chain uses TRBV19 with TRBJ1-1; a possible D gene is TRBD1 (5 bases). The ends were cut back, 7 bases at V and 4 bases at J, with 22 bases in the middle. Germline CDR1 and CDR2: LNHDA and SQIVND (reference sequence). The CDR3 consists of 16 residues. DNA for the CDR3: TGTGCCAGTAACTCAGAGGGGATCGGGCTACCCACTGAAGCTTTCTTT. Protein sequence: CASNSEGIGLPTEAFF.

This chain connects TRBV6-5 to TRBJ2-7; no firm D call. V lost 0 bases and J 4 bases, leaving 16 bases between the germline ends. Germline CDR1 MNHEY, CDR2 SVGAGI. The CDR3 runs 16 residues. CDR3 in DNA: TGTGCCAGCAGTTACTCGAGTCGGCCGGCTAAGTACGAGCAGTACTTC. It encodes CASSYSSRPAKYEQYF.

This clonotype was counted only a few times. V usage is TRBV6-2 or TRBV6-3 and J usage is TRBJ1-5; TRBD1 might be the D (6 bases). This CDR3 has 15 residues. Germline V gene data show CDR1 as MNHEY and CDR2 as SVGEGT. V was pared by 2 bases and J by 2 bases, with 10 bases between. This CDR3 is CASSYQGRGNQPQHF. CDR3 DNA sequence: TGTGCCAGCAGTTACCAGGGGCGAGGCAATCAGCCCCAGCATTTT.

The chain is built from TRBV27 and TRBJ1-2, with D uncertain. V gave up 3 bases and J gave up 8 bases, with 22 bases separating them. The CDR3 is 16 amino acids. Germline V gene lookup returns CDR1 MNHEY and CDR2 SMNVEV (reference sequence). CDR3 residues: CASSFLTPAGESGYTF. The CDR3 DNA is TGTGCCAGCAGTTTCTTAACGCCAGCCGGGGAGTCGGGCTACACCTTC.

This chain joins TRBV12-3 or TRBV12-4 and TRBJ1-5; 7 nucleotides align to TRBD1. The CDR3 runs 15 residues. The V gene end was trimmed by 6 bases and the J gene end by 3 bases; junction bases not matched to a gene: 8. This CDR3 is CASSYRTGHNQPQHF. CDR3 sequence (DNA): TGTGCCAGCAGCTACCGGACAGGACACAATCAGCCCCAGCATTTT.

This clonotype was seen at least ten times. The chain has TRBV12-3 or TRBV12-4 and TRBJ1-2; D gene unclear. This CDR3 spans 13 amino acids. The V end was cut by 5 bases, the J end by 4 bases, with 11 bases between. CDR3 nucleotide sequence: TGTGCCAGCAGTCCGGACCCGACCTATGGCTACACCTTC. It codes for CASSPDPTYGYTF.

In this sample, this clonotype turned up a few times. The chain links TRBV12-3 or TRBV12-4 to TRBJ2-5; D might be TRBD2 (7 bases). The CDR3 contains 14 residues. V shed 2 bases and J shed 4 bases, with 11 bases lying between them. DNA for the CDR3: TGTGCCAGCAGTTTATTTGGGGGGGCAGAGACCCAGTACTTC. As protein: CASSLFGGAETQYF.

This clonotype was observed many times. DNA of the CDR3: TGTGCCAGCAGTCAGGAAGACCAAGAGACCCAGTACTTC. Its protein is CASSQEDQETQYF. The V call is TRBV5-4, the J call TRBJ2-5; D is undetermined. The CDR3 is 13 amino acids. Trimming cost V 5 bases and J 0 bases, with 8 bases left between them. CDR1 is SGHNT and CDR2 is YYREEE in the germline V gene (reference sequence). Variable domain in full (rest from reference TRBV5-4 and TRBJ2-5): ETGVTQSPTHLIKTRGQQVTLRCSSQSGHNTVSWYQQALGQGPQFIFQYYREEENGRGNFPPRFSGLQFPNYSSELNVNALELDDSALYLCASSQEDQETQYFGPGTRLLVL.